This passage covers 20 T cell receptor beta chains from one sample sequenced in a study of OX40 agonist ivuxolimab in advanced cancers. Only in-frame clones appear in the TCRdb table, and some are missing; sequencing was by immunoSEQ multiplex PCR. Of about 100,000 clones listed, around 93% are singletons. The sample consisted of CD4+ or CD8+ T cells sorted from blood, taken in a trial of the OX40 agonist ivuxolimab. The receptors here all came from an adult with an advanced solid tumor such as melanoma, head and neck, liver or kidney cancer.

CDR3 in amino acids: CASSGRGGKTETQYF. CDR3 nucleotides: TGTGCCAGCAGCGGCCGGGGCGGGAAGACGGAGACCCAGTACTTC. The chain employs TRBV9 and TRBJ2-5, with D possibly TRBD2 on 6 matching bases. V was trimmed by 3 bases and J by 5 bases, leaving 17 bases between them. The germline CDR1 and CDR2 sequences are SGDLS and YYNGEE. The CDR3 spans 15 residues.

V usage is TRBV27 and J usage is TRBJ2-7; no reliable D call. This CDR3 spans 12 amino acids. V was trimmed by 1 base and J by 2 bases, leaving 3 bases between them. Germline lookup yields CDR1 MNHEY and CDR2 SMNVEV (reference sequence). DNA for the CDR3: TGTGCCAGCAGTTTATGGGCCTACGAGCAGTACTTC. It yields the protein CASSLWAYEQYF.

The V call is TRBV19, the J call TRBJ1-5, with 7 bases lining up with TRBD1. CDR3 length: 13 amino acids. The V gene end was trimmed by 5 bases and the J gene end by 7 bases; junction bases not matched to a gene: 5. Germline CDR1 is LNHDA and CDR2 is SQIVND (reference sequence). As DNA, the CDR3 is TGTGCCAGTAGTGGAACAGGGGACCAGCCCCAGCATTTT. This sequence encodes CASSGTGDQPQHF.

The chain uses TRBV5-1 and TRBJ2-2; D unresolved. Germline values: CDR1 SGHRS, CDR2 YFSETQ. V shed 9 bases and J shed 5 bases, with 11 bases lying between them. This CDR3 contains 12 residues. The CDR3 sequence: CATSLGTGELFF. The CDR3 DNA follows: TGCGCCACCTCATTGGGGACCGGGGAGCTGTTTTTT. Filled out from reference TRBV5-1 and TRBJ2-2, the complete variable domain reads KAGVTQTPRYLIKTRGQQVTLSCSPISGHRSVSWYQQTPGQGLQFLFEYFSETQRNKGNFPGRFSGRQFSNSRSEMNVSTLELGDSALYLCATSLGTGELFFGEGSRLTVL.

As DNA, the CDR3 is TGTGCCAGCGGGTTTTATGGCTACACCTTC. Amino acids: CASGFYGYTF. V and J are TRBV28 and TRBJ1-2; D remains unclear. The CDR3 is 10 residues long. Trimming cost V 8 bases and J 5 bases, with 6 bases left between them. The germline V gene has CDR1 MDHEN and CDR2 SYDVKM.

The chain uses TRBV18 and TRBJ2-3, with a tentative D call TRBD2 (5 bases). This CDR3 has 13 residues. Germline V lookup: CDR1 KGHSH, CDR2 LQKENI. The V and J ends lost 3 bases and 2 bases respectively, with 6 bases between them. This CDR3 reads CASSPGDTDTQYF. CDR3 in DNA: TGTGCCAGCTCACCGGGAGACACAGATACGCAGTATTTT.

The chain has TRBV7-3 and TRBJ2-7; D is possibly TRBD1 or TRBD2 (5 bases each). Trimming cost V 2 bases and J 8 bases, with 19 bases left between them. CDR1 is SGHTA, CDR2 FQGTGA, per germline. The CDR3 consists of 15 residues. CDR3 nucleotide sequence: TGTGCCAGCAGCTTAGGGGTGGGGACCGGTGGACAGCAGTACTTC. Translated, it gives CASSLGVGTGGQQYF.

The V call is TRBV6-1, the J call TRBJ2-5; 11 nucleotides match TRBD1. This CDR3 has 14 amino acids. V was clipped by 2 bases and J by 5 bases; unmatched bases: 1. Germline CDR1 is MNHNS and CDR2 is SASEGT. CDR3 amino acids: CASSERDRGETQYF. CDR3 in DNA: TGTGCCAGCAGTGAAAGGGACAGGGGGGAGACCCAGTACTTC.

CDR3 sequence (DNA): TGTGCCAGTAGGATGGGACAGGGTCAGACTGACGAGCAGTACTTC. This codes for CASRMGQGQTDEQYF. The chain employs TRBV19 and TRBJ2-7, with TRBD1 matching 9 bases. Germline CDR1 LNHDA, CDR2 SQIVND (reference sequence). The CDR3 loop spans 15 amino acids. Trimming at V came to 6 bases and at J to 5 bases, leaving 11 bases not matched to a gene.

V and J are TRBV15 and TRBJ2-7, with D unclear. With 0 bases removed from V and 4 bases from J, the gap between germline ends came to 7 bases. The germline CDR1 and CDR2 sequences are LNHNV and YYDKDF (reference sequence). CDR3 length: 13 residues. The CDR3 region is CATSRDRWYEQYF. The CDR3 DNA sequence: TGTGCCACCAGCAGAGATAGGTGGTACGAGCAGTACTTC.

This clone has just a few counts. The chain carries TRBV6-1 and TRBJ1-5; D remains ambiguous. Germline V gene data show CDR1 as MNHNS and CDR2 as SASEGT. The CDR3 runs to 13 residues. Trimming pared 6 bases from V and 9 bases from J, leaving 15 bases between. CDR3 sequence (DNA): TGTGCCAGCAGGAGGGAGGGCGGCGGGCCCCAGCATTTT. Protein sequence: CASRREGGGPQHF.

The CDR3: CASSLGQGIYEQYF. CDR3 DNA sequence: TGCGCCAGCAGCTTGGGGCAGGGGATCTACGAGCAGTACTTC. The rearrangement uses TRBV5-1 and TRBJ2-7; the D gene is possibly TRBD1 (6 bases). This CDR3 is 14 amino acids long. Trimming left V 0 bases short and J 3 bases short, with 10 bases between. Germline V lookup: CDR1 SGHRS, CDR2 YFSETQ.

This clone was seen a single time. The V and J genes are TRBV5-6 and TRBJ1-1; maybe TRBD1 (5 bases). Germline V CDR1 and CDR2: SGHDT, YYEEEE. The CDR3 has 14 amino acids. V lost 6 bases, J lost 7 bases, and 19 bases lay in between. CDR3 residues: CASNHKGPILEAFF. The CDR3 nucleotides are TGTGCCAGCAACCATAAGGGACCGATTCTTGAAGCTTTCTTT.

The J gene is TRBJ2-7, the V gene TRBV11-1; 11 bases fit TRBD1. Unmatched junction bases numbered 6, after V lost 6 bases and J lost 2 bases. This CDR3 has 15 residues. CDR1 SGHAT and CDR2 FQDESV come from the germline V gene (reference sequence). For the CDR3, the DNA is TGTGCCAGCAGTTCGGGACAGGGGGGGGCCTACGAGCAGTACTTC. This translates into CASSSGQGGAYEQYF.

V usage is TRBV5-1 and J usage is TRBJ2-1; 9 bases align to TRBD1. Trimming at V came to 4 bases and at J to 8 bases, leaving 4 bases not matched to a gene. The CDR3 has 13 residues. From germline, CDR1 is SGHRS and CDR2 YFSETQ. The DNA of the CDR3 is TGCGCCAGCAGCGCCACAGGGGGCGATGAGCAGTTCTTC. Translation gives CASSATGGDEQFF. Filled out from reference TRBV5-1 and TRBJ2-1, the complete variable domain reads KAGVTQTPRYLIKTRGQQVTLSCSPISGHRSVSWYQQTPGQGLQFLFEYFSETQRNKGNFPGRFSGRQFSNSRSEMNVSTLELGDSALYLCASSATGGDEQFFGPGTRLTVL.

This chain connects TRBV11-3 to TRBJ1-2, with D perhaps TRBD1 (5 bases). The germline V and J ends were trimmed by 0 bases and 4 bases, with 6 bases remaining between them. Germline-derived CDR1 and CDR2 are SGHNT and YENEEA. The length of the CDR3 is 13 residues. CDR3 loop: CASSLDTGYGYTF. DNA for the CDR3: TGTGCCAGCAGCTTAGACACAGGCTATGGCTACACCTTC. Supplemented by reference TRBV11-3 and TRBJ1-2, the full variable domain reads EAGVVQSPRYKIIEKKQPVAFWCNPISGHNTLYWYLQNLGQGPELLIRYENEEAVDDSQLPKDRFSAERLKGVDSTLKIQPAELGDSAVYLCASSLDTGYGYTFGSGTRLTVV.

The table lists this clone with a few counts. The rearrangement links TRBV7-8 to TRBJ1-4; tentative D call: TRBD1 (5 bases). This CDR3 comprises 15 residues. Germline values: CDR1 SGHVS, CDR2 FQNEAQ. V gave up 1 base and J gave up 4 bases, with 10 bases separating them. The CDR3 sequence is CASSLVRQNNEKLFF. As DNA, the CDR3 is TGTGCCAGCAGCTTAGTCCGACAGAATAATGAAAAACTGTTTTTT.

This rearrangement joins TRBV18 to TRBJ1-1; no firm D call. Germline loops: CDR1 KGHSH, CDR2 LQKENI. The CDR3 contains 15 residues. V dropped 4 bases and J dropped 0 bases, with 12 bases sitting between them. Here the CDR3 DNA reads TGTGCCAGCTCACAGGACCGACCCATGAACACTGAAGCTTTCTTT. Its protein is CASSQDRPMNTEAFF.

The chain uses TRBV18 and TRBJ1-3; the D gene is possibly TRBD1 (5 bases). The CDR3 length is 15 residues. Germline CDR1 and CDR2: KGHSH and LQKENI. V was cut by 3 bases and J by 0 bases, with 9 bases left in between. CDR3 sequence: CASSPRQSSGNTIYF. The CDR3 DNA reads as TGTGCCAGCTCACCGCGACAGAGCTCTGGAAACACCATATATTTT.

The CDR3 loop is CASSLVAASYGYTF. Written as DNA, the CDR3 is TGCGCCAGCAGCTTGGTGGCAGCCAGCTATGGCTACACCTTC. The V gene is TRBV5-1, the J gene TRBJ1-2; D ambiguous. The germline V and J ends were trimmed by 0 bases and 4 bases, with 10 bases remaining between them. Germline lookup yields CDR1 SGHRS and CDR2 YFSETQ. This CDR3 is built from 14 residues.